One and the same sample provided the 30 T cell receptor beta chains below, sequenced in a study of T-cell reconstitution after alpha-beta-depleted transplantation in children. Researchers prepared the TCRbeta library using unique molecular identifiers, the study reports. TCRdb re-called the PCR reads with MiXCR, one entry per CDR3 protein. This repertoire shows hundreds of thousands of distinct CDR3 sequences, 30% to 35% found once; its top ten account for around 2.3%. Sample: PBMCs from the stem cell graft donor, taken from the stem cell graft. These receptors came from a human donor who donated a stem cell graft to a child with aplastic anemia.

The V call is TRBV5-1, the J call TRBJ1-1; D gene uncertain. The germline V gene encodes CDR1 SGHRS and CDR2 YFSETQ. Trimming took off 4 bases at V and 3 bases at J, with 22 bases between the two ends. There are 17 residues in the CDR3. CDR3 DNA sequence: TGCGCCAGCAGCCCCTCACCGGTCCCCGGTGGTGACACTGAAGCTTTCTTT. This codes for CASSPSPVPGGDTEAFF.

This clonotype has just a few counts. The V and J genes are TRBV30 and TRBJ2-3; TRBD2 matches at 10 bases. The junction had 5 bases not matched to a gene; V was cut back by 7 bases and J by 4 bases. The length of the CDR3 is 13 residues. From germline, CDR1 is GTSNPN and CDR2 SVGIG (reference sequence). The DNA of the CDR3 is TGTGCCTCTGACCTAGCGGGGGCAGATACGCAGTATTTT. Translation: CASDLAGADTQYF.

This clonotype has only a few counts. The chain has TRBV28 and TRBJ1-2; a weak D match, TRBD1 (5 bases). Germline V CDR1 and CDR2: MDHEN, SYDVKM. The CDR3 totals 14 residues. Trimming cost V 2 bases and J 7 bases, with 14 bases left between them. The CDR3 nucleotides read TGTGCCAGCAGTTTACCGACGGGGAGGGGTGGCTACACCTTC. Amino acids: CASSLPTGRGGYTF.

The V and J genes are TRBV6-2 or TRBV6-3 and TRBJ2-1; 9 bases are a match to TRBD2. With V trimmed by 4 bases and J by 0 bases, 4 bases remained unmatched. Germline CDR1 MNHEY, CDR2 SVGEGT. The CDR3 length is 16 residues. For the CDR3, the DNA is TGTGCCAGCAGTTGGAGCGGGAGGAGCTCCTACAATGAGCAGTTCTTC. Translated: CASSWSGRSSYNEQFF.

CDR3 in DNA: TGCGCCAGCAGCATCGGGGGAGGAGGGGCCAACGTCCTGACTTTC. Translating gives CASSIGGGGANVLTF. The V call is TRBV4-3, the J call TRBJ2-6; TRBD2 is a possible D gene (6 bases). The V end was cut by 5 bases, the J end by 4 bases, with 12 bases between. The CDR3 contains 15 residues. CDR1 is LGHNA and CDR2 is YSLEER in the germline V gene.

The chain joins TRBV7-2 to TRBJ1-2, with D possibly matching TRBD1 (5 bases). The CDR3 is 14 amino acids. Trimming removed 1 base at V and 4 bases at J, with 10 bases between. The germline V gene has CDR1 SGHTA and CDR2 FQGNSA. CDR3 in DNA: TGTGCCAGCAGCTTAGGAGTAGGGGTCTATGGCTACACCTTC. It codes for CASSLGVGVYGYTF.

The chain uses TRBV15 and TRBJ2-1; D is unresolved. The CDR3 is 16 residues long. Trimming took off 0 bases at V and 12 bases at J, with 21 bases between the two ends. The germline V gene has CDR1 LNHNV and CDR2 YYDKDF (reference sequence). This CDR3 reads CATSRDLVGATMGQFF. CDR3 bases: TGTGCCACCAGCAGAGATCTTGTTGGAGCTACAATGGGGCAGTTCTTC. The variable domain in full, with the rest retrieved from reference TRBV15 and TRBJ2-1, is DAMVIQNPRYQVTQFGKPVTLSCSQTLNHNVMYWYQQKSSQAPKLLFHYYDKDFNNEADTPDNFQSRRPNTSFCFLDIRSPGLGDTAMYLCATSRDLVGATMGQFFGPGTRLTVL.

The chain couples TRBV29-1 to TRBJ1-1; TRBD1 agrees at 7 bases. Germline V gives CDR1 SQVTM, CDR2 ANQGSEA. V lost 7 bases and J lost 5; bases outside the gene matches: 10. This CDR3 is built from 13 residues. As DNA, the CDR3 is TGCAGCGGGGGACAGATACTCACTACTGAAGCTTTCTTT. As protein: CSGGQILTTEAFF.

The sample holds a few counts of this clonotype. The J gene is TRBJ1-1, the V gene TRBV18; D may be TRBD1 (5 bases). This CDR3 has 15 amino acids. The germline V and J ends were trimmed by 2 bases and 0 bases, with 10 bases remaining between them. Germline V lookup: CDR1 KGHSH, CDR2 LQKENI. The CDR3: CASSPMGTMNTEAFF. In nucleotides, the CDR3 is TGTGCCAGCTCACCAATGGGGACCATGAACACTGAAGCTTTCTTT. The variable domain in full, with the rest retrieved from reference TRBV18 and TRBJ1-1, is NAGVMQNPRHLVRRRGQEARLRCSPMKGHSHVYWYRQLPEEGLKFMVYLQKENIIDESGMPKERFSAEFPKEGPSILRIQQVVRGDSAAYFCASSPMGTMNTEAFFGQGTRLTVV.

This chain links TRBV15 with TRBJ1-3; D unresolved. CDR1 and CDR2 (germline): LNHNV, YYDKDF (reference sequence). The V end lost 0 bases, the J end lost 0 bases, and 3 bases lay between the germline ends. This CDR3 region has 14 residues. CDR3 protein: CATSRDPSGNTIYF. CDR3 DNA: TGTGCCACCAGCAGAGATCCCTCTGGAAACACCATATATTTT.

This rearrangement joins TRBV6-1 to TRBJ2-7; D is undetermined. The CDR3 is 13 amino acids. V was trimmed by 0 bases and J by 5 bases, leaving 8 bases between them. Germline CDR1 reads MNHNS; CDR2 reads SASEGT. The CDR3 loop is CASSEAHGNEQYF. The DNA for the CDR3 is TGTGCCAGCAGTGAAGCACACGGAAACGAGCAGTACTTC.

V is TRBV4-2 and J is TRBJ2-3, with 14 bases fitting TRBD2. V shed 2 bases, J shed 4 bases, and the junction held 14 bases outside the gene matches. The length of the CDR3 is 20 residues. CDR1 is LGHNA, CDR2 YNFKEQ, per germline. The CDR3 spells CASSQLGTGLAGAPPDTQYF. CDR3 nucleotides: TGTGCCAGCAGCCAACTCGGGACGGGACTAGCGGGAGCTCCCCCAGATACGCAGTATTTT.

This chain uses TRBV5-1 with TRBJ2-1; D possibly corresponds to TRBD1 (6 bases). The V gene lost 4 bases and the J gene lost 8 bases, with 13 bases spanning the gap. Germline V lookup: CDR1 SGHRS, CDR2 YFSETQ. The CDR3 runs to 13 residues. CDR3 sequence: CASSRDMTDEQFF. CDR3 bases: TGCGCCAGCAGCAGGGACATGACCGATGAGCAGTTCTTC.

This clonotype occurred a few times. The chain links TRBV5-1 to TRBJ1-6; TRBD1 matches 7 bases. The length of the CDR3 is 16 residues. V shed 2 bases and J 4 bases; nucleotides not matched to a gene: 6. The germline CDR1 and CDR2 sequences are SGHRS and YFSETQ. The CDR3 loop reads CASSLPGQAYNSPLHF. CDR3 coding DNA: TGCGCCAGCAGCTTACCCGGACAGGCATATAATTCACCCCTCCACTTT.

This clonotype has just a few counts. V gene TRBV6-5 combines with J gene TRBJ2-3; TRBD1 agrees at 8 bases. The V gene's germline CDR1 is MNHEY and CDR2 SVGAGI. With 6 bases clipped from V and 1 base from J, the junction kept 6 bases outside the gene matches. This CDR3 contains 15 residues. DNA of the CDR3: TGTGCCAGCAGATCAGGGGGCGCGGGCACAGATACGCAGTATTTT. This translates into CASRSGGAGTDTQYF.

The gene calls are TRBV3-1 and TRBJ2-5, with 7 nucleotides matching TRBD1. Trimming took 7 bases from V and 1 from J; bases not matched to a gene: 6. The CDR3 contains 14 residues. Per germline, CDR1 LGHDT and CDR2 YNNKEL (reference sequence). In nucleotides, the CDR3 is TGTGCCAGCATCGACAGGGATCCCCAAGAGACCCAGTACTTC. This codes for CASIDRDPQETQYF.

The chain combines TRBV5-1 with TRBJ2-2, with 10 nucleotides matching TRBD1. Trimming at V came to 4 bases and at J to 3 bases, leaving 3 bases not matched to a gene. The CDR3 extends over 15 amino acids. CDR1 and CDR2 from the germline V gene are SGHRS and YFSETQ. The CDR3 DNA is TGCGCCAGCAGCCGACAGGGGGCAGACACCGGGGAGCTGTTTTTT. Protein: CASSRQGADTGELFF.

The chain joins TRBV7-2 to TRBJ2-3; TRBD2 matches at 8 bases. V lost 8 bases and J lost 1; bases outside the gene matches: 8. There are 15 residues in the CDR3. Per the germline V gene, CDR1 is SGHTA and CDR2 is FQGNSA. The CDR3 coding sequence is TGTGCCAGCCGCATGGCGGGAGGCGGCACAGATACGCAGTATTTT. It codes for CASRMAGGGTDTQYF.

There are a few counts of this clonotype. The chain joins TRBV15 to TRBJ1-2; D perhaps matches TRBD1 (6 bases). Trimming left V 1 base short and J 1 base short, with 19 bases between. This CDR3 has 18 residues. Germline values: CDR1 LNHNV, CDR2 YYDKDF (reference sequence). The CDR3 DNA reads TGTGCCACCAGCAGAGGTCCAGGGGCTAATAGGGGTAACTATGGCTACACCTTC. This sequence encodes CATSRGPGANRGNYGYTF.

The chain joins TRBV19 to TRBJ1-2, with a tentative D call TRBD1 (5 bases). Germline V gives CDR1 LNHDA, CDR2 SQIVND (reference sequence). CDR3 length: 16 amino acids. V was cut by 6 bases and J by 2 bases, with 19 bases left in between. The DNA of the CDR3 is TGTGCCAGTAGCCCCCGGAGGGACGCTTCCAACTATGGCTACACCTTC. Amino acid sequence: CASSPRRDASNYGYTF.

The V call is TRBV24-1, the J call TRBJ2-1; TRBD2 matches at 8 bases. Germline assignment: CDR1 KGHDR and CDR2 SFDVKD. With V trimmed by 3 bases and J by 2 bases, 5 bases remained unmatched. This CDR3 spans 16 amino acids. The CDR3 here is CATSDPGTRAYNEQFF. CDR3 sequence (DNA): TGTGCCACCAGTGATCCCGGGACTAGGGCCTACAATGAGCAGTTCTTC.

This clonotype was counted between two and nine times. The chain couples TRBV7-2 to TRBJ2-3, with D hard to call. CDR3 length: 13 residues. Germline-derived CDR1 and CDR2 are SGHTA and FQGNSA. Trimming pared 0 bases from V and 4 bases from J, leaving 5 bases between. CDR3 sequence: CASSLATADTQYF. As DNA, the CDR3 is TGTGCCAGCAGCTTAGCTACTGCAGATACGCAGTATTTT.

In its sample, this clonotype was seen many times. The chain joins TRBV20-1 to TRBJ1-2, with 7 nucleotides matching TRBD1. V lost 3 bases, J lost 5 bases, and 6 bases stayed unmatched. Germline V lookup: CDR1 DFQATT, CDR2 SNEGSKA (reference sequence). This CDR3 region has 13 residues. CDR3 sequence: CSARWGQLYGYTF. CDR3 nucleotide sequence: TGCAGTGCTAGGTGGGGACAGCTTTATGGCTACACCTTC.

This clonotype occurred a few times. The V gene is TRBV10-3, the J gene TRBJ1-5; D not certain. Germline V CDR1 and CDR2: ENHRY, SYGVKD. CDR3 length: 12 residues. V gave up 6 bases and J gave up 0 bases, with 3 bases separating them. The CDR3 nucleotides are TGTGCCATCAGGGATAGCAATCAGCCCCAGCATTTT. Translated, it gives CAIRDSNQPQHF.

The CDR3 DNA sequence: TGTGCCAGTAGTATGGGGGCAGGAACTGGCTATGGCTACACCTTC. This translates into CASSMGAGTGYGYTF. The chain has TRBV19 and TRBJ1-2, with D perhaps matching TRBD1 (6 bases). The length of the CDR3 is 15 residues. Trimming left V 3 bases short and J 4 bases short, with 15 bases between. Germline CDR1 is LNHDA and CDR2 is SQIVND (reference sequence).

This sequence joins TRBV20-1 and TRBJ2-7, with 7 nucleotides matching TRBD2. The CDR3 has 13 residues. Germline V lookup: CDR1 DFQATT, CDR2 SNEGSKA (reference sequence). This chain's CDR3 is CRGLGGSPYEQYF. Here the CDR3 DNA reads TGCAGGGGACTGGGGGGGAGTCCCTACGAGCAGTACTTC.

This chain connects TRBV12-3 or TRBV12-4 to TRBJ2-7, with D hard to call. Trimming stripped 8 bases from V and 3 bases from J, with 8 bases between. The CDR3 spans 11 residues. The CDR3 sequence is CASPPVYEQYF. CDR3 in DNA: TGTGCCAGCCCACCCGTCTACGAGCAGTACTTC.

The chain combines TRBV11-1 with TRBJ2-2; 7 bases match TRBD2. V gave up 0 bases and J gave up 5 bases; unmatched junction bases: 12. CDR3 length: 18 residues. In germline, CDR1 is SGHAT, CDR2 FQDESV (reference sequence). The CDR3 region is CASSLALASRDRTGELFF. CDR3 DNA: TGTGCCAGCAGCTTAGCACTAGCGTCTCGAGATCGAACCGGGGAGCTGTTTTTT.

J is TRBJ2-1 and V is TRBV7-2; 9 nucleotides align to TRBD2. With V trimmed by 6 bases and J by 4 bases, 10 bases remained unmatched. Germline V gene lookup returns CDR1 SGHTA and CDR2 FQGNSA. This CDR3 comprises 16 residues. CDR3 nucleotide sequence: TGTGCCAGCAGTCTATGGTCGACTAGCGGTTACAATGAGCAGTTCTTC. This codes for CASSLWSTSGYNEQFF.

This chain links TRBV28 with TRBJ1-5; TRBD1 matches at 7 bases. V lost 7 bases, J lost 10 bases, and 13 bases stayed unmatched. The CDR3 covers 14 residues. CDR1 and CDR2 (germline): MDHEN, SYDVKM. The DNA for the CDR3 is TGTGCCAGCACCCCTCGGGACAGCCTAGTTCCCCAGCATTTT. Protein product: CASTPRDSLVPQHF.